The 16 T cell receptor beta chains below come from one sample, sequenced in a study of T cell clonality in common variable immunodeficiency. General study results and limits: In common variable immunodeficiency, TCR beta chains reportedly carried fewer deletions and N-nucleotide insertions.

Libraries were prepared by immunoSEQ multiplex PCR; TCRdb keeps only in-frame clonotypes and omits some of them. Listed for the sample are about 33,000 clones, none seen a single time. Antigens of these TCRs are unknown. Sequenced material: peripheral blood mononuclear cells. Receptors were obtained from a human donor with common variable immunodeficiency.

A note on this clone: The missing CDR3 end, 3 residues past where the read stops, is filled in from the germline J gene. The rearrangement uses TRBV2 and TRBJ1-6, with 7 bases that match TRBD1. The V and J ends lost 6 bases and 4 bases, in that order; junction bases with no gene match: 9. Germline assignment: CDR1 SNHLY and CDR2 FYNNEI. The CDR3 sequence is 16 residues long. This chain's CDR3 is CASRDDPGGYNSPLHF. The DNA read from the CDR3 is TGTGCCAGCAGGGACGACCCAGGGGGGTATAATTCACCC.

This clone was recorded a few times. The missing CDR3 end, 3 residues past where the read stops, is filled in from the germline J gene. V gene TRBV2 combines with J gene TRBJ1-1; no firm D call. Trimming took 4 bases from V and 0 from J, leaving 9 bases between them. Germline values: CDR1 SNHLY, CDR2 FYNNEI. The CDR3 totals 14 residues. The CDR3 loop reads CASSGDTMNTEAFF. The DNA read from the CDR3 is TGTGCCAGCAGTGGTGACACGATGAACACTGAA.

This clone was observed a few times. CDR3 in amino acids: CASSEADRGPGYGYTF. The part of the CDR3 DNA that was read is TGTGCCAGCAGTGAAGCGGACAGGGGCCCAGGCTATGGC. The V and J genes are TRBV2 and TRBJ1-2; 9 bases agree with TRBD1. The sequenced fragment ends 3 residues before the CDR3 boundary, so the rest is inferred from the germline J gene. The length of the CDR3 is 16 residues. Germline CDR1 and CDR2: SNHLY and FYNNEI. The V gene end was trimmed by 0 bases and the J gene end by 4 bases; junction bases not matched to a gene: 6.

In this sample, this clone turned up many times. Read sequence stops 3 residues before the CDR3 end, and the germline J gene provides the missing end. J is TRBJ2-7 and V is TRBV6-1, with D possibly matching TRBD1 (6 bases). The CDR3 covers 15 residues. Trimming took 4 bases from V and 0 from J, leaving 13 bases between them. Germline V lookup: CDR1 MNHNS, CDR2 SASEGT. This chain's CDR3 is CASSGGHPSSYEQYF. The DNA read from the CDR3 is TGTGCCAGCAGTGGGGGACACCCGAGCTCCTACGAG.

This clone was picked up many times. The CDR3 end is not reached by the read, which stops 3 residues before it; the germline J gene fills it in. This sequence joins TRBV6-1 and TRBJ2-4; no clear D. The CDR3 has 17 amino acids. The V end was cut by 2 bases, the J end by 3 bases, with 17 bases between. Germline CDR1 MNHNS, CDR2 SASEGT. Incomplete CDR3 DNA: TGTGCCAGCAGTGAAACCCAGGCACAATTAGACAAAAACATT. Residues: CASSETQAQLDKNI. The entire CDR3 sequence reads CASSETQAQLDKNIQYF.

Concerning this clone itself: The read gets to within 3 residues of the CDR3 end, and the germline J gene fills in the rest. This chain connects TRBV2 to TRBJ2-3; 8 nucleotides agree with TRBD2. Germline loops: CDR1 SNHLY, CDR2 FYNNEI. This CDR3 has 15 amino acids. CDR3 DNA, as far as it was read: TGTGCCAGCAGTGAAGCGCGGGGGGCGGGGGGAACG. As protein: CASSEARGAGGT. The entire CDR3 sequence reads CASSEARGAGGTQYF.

This clone was counted only a few times. The CDR3 sequence is CAWSVRNTGRSPLHF. The DNA read from the CDR3 is TGTGCCTGGAGTGTACGAAATACAGGACGTTCACCC. The chain has TRBV30 and TRBJ1-6; maybe TRBD1 (5 bases). From the germline J gene comes the end of the CDR3, since the read stops 3 residues before it. V lost 0 bases to trimming and J lost 9 bases, with 15 bases between them. This CDR3 has 15 residues. CDR1 and CDR2 (germline): GTSNPN, SVGIG (reference sequence). Using reference TRBV30 and TRBJ1-6 for the parts outside the CDR3, the full variable domain is SQTIHQWPATLVQPVGSPLSLECTVEGTSNPNLYWYRQAAGRGLQLLFYSVGIGQISSEVPQNLSASRPQDRQFILSSKKLLLSDSGFYLCAWSVRNTGRSPLHFGNGTRLTVT.

This clone showed up just a few times. The CDR3 end falls 3 residues outside the read, so it is completed with the germline J gene. The chain is built from TRBV2 and TRBJ1-5, with TRBD1 as a possible D gene (5 bases). Germline V CDR1 and CDR2: SNHLY, FYNNEI. The CDR3 is 14 amino acids. Deletions cut 1 base from V and 1 base from J, with 5 bases between. Partial CDR3 DNA: TGTGCCAGCAGTGAAGGGACAAGCAATCAGCCC. Amino acids: CASSEGTSNQP. The complete CDR3 protein is CASSEGTSNQPQHF.

At least ten counts were recorded for this clone. Mismatch with germline at one junction end may stem from a read error. The CDR3 end is not reached by the read, which stops 3 residues before it; the germline J gene fills it in. The V gene is TRBV20-1, the J gene TRBJ2-3; 9 bases align to TRBD2. The CDR3 loop spans 14 amino acids. Germline V CDR1 and CDR2: DFQATT, SNEGSKA (reference sequence). CDR3 bases read: TGCAGTGCCAGAGCGGGGGGCCACACAGATACG. Its protein product is CSARAGGHTDT. The entire CDR3 protein is CSARAGGHTDTQYF.

Concerning this clone itself: Read sequence stops 3 residues before the CDR3 end, and the germline J gene provides the missing end. V is TRBV2 and J is TRBJ1-3, with D maybe TRBD1 (6 bases). CDR1 is SNHLY and CDR2 is FYNNEI in the germline V gene. The CDR3 runs to 15 residues. Trimming removed 1 base from V and 2 bases from J, with 9 bases in between. The sequenced CDR3 bases are TGTGCCAGCAGTGAAGTACAGGGCGCTGGAAACACC. Translation: CASSEVQGAGNT. The full CDR3 protein is CASSEVQGAGNTIYF.

Note on this clone: The read comes to an end 3 residues before the CDR3 does, leaving the germline J gene to fill in the end. This chain joins TRBV18 and TRBJ2-7; D is uncertain. This CDR3 comprises 13 residues. Per germline, CDR1 KGHSH and CDR2 LQKENI. With 5 bases removed from V and 6 bases from J, the gap between germline ends came to 14 bases. The covered CDR3 bases are TGTGCCAGCTCAACCCTATCAGGTCGCGAG. Protein: CASSTLSGRE. The full CDR3 is CASSTLSGREQYF.

This clone has at least ten counts. The CDR3 is cut off 3 residues early in the read; its end comes from the germline J gene. The chain couples TRBV5-1 to TRBJ1-2, with D hard to call. The germline gives CDR1 SGHRS, CDR2 YFSETQ. With 0 bases removed from V and 3 bases from J, the gap between germline ends came to 12 bases. The CDR3 is 15 amino acids. Here the CDR3 reads CASSLGLSLDYGYTF. The DNA read from the CDR3 is TGCGCCAGCAGCTTGGGACTCTCCCTAGACTATGGC.

Remarks on this clone: From the germline J gene comes the end of the CDR3, since the read stops 3 residues before it. V gene TRBV29-1 combines with J gene TRBJ2-7; 9 bases agree with TRBD1. Unmatched junction bases numbered 3, after V lost 7 bases and J lost 5 bases. The CDR3 length is 11 residues. Per the germline V gene, CDR1 is SQVTM and CDR2 is ANQGSEA. The sequenced CDR3 bases are TGCAGCGGCCGGACAGGGGACGAG. Its protein is CSGRTGDE. The whole CDR3 is CSGRTGDEQYF.

This clone showed up many times. Sequencing ends 3 residues short of the CDR3 end; the germline J gene provides the rest. The rearrangement uses TRBV19 and TRBJ2-1, with D uncertain. Per germline, CDR1 LNHDA and CDR2 SQIVND (reference sequence). Trimming took 4 bases from V and 5 from J, leaving 18 bases between them. CDR3 size: 16 residues. CDR3 residues: CASSTYADPTHNEQFF. The CDR3 DNA, read in part, is TGTGCCAGTAGTACCTATGCTGACCCGACTCACAATGAG.

This clone showed up many times. Read coverage stops 3 residues before the CDR3 terminus; the germline J gene supplies the remainder. The chain links TRBV6-1 to TRBJ2-6, with 8 bases identical to TRBD1. Germline values: CDR1 MNHNS, CDR2 SASEGT. The J segment lost 0 bases and the V segment lost 1 base, leaving 5 bases of the junction unmatched. The CDR3 is 18 residues long. The CDR3: CASSEDTGGSSGANVLTF. Partial CDR3 DNA: TGTGCCAGCAGTGAAGACACAGGGGGTAGCTCTGGGGCCAACGTC.

On this clone: Read data end 3 residues before the CDR3 end; the end is taken from the germline J gene. The V and J genes are TRBV2 and TRBJ2-1; a possible D gene is TRBD2 (5 bases). The germline CDR1 and CDR2 sequences are SNHLY and FYNNEI. V lost 2 bases and J lost 4, with 15 bases in between. CDR3 length equals 16 residues. CDR3 sequence: CASSERSAGSYNEQFF. The CDR3 DNA, read in part, is TGTGCCAGCAGTGAAAGGAGCGCGGGTTCTTACAATGAG.